These 23 T cell receptor beta chains were all obtained from the same sample, sequenced in a study of T cells after yellow fever vaccination. Each CDR3 protein is one row after TCRdb ran MiXCR on the 5' RACE reads. The sample contains about 320,000 distinct CDR3 sequences, around 4.4% of which appear only once. The sequenced sample was PBMCs, obtained 15 days after the yellow fever booster vaccination. The receptors come from a man younger than 35 who received the YFV17D yellow fever vaccine.

This clonotype has only a few counts. The CDR3 reads CASSGTATEAFF. The CDR3 coding sequence is TGTGCCAGCAGTGGGACAGCGACTGAAGCTTTCTTT. The rearrangement joins TRBV6-1 to TRBJ1-1; D perhaps matches TRBD1 (6 bases). The V gene's germline CDR1 is MNHNS and CDR2 SASEGT. V was trimmed by 4 bases and J by 5 bases, leaving 8 bases between them. The CDR3 length is 12 residues.

This chain links TRBV6-2 or TRBV6-3 with TRBJ2-3; 7 bases are shared with TRBD1. The V gene end was trimmed by 2 bases and the J gene end by 2 bases; junction bases not matched to a gene: 13. This CDR3 is built from 18 residues. The germline V gene encodes CDR1 MNHEY and CDR2 SVGEGT. CDR3 sequence: CASSYRWTGRGITDTQYF. The CDR3 DNA is TGTGCCAGCAGTTACCGATGGACAGGTCGGGGAATCACAGATACGCAGTATTTT.

The genes are TRBV5-1 and TRBJ2-1; 7 bases line up with TRBD1. The CDR3 runs to 14 residues. Germline V gives CDR1 SGHRS, CDR2 YFSETQ. V was pared by 4 bases and J by 7 bases, with 8 bases of the junction left unmatched. The CDR3 DNA is TGCGCCAGCAGCGAGGGGACAGAGGGGAATGAGCAGTTCTTC. As protein: CASSEGTEGNEQFF.

This clonotype was counted many times. The chain couples TRBV5-1 to TRBJ2-7, with 12 bases identical to TRBD2. Germline V gene lookup returns CDR1 SGHRS and CDR2 YFSETQ. The V gene end was trimmed by 4 bases and the J gene end by 2 bases; junction bases not matched to a gene: 7. The CDR3 covers 16 residues. DNA for the CDR3: TGCGCCAGCAGCCCCAACCTAGCGGGGGGGGCCTACGAGCAGTACTTC. Translation: CASSPNLAGGAYEQYF.

The V call is TRBV12-3 or TRBV12-4, the J call TRBJ2-3; D may be TRBD1 (5 bases). The CDR3 loop spans 15 amino acids. V was shortened by 6 bases and J by 0 bases, with 13 bases between the two germline ends. The CDR3 DNA is TGTGCCAGCAGGTTGAGGACATCTAGCACAGATACGCAGTATTTT. Amino acid sequence: CASRLRTSSTDTQYF.

This clonotype was counted ten times or more. This chain joins TRBV4-2 and TRBJ2-7; TRBD2 agrees at 8 bases. Germline assignment: CDR1 LGHNA and CDR2 YNFKEQ. The CDR3 runs to 14 residues. The J segment lost 6 bases and the V segment lost 3 bases, leaving 7 bases of the junction unmatched. The CDR3 region has the DNA TGTGCCAGCAGCCAGGCCGGGGGGGCTGGCGAGCAGTACTTC. It codes for CASSQAGGAGEQYF.

This clonotype occurred many times. V and J are TRBV29-1 and TRBJ2-3, with D possibly matching TRBD1 (6 bases). The germline V and J ends were trimmed by 6 bases and 8 bases, with 12 bases remaining between them. CDR1 is SQVTM and CDR2 is ANQGSEA in the germline V gene. This CDR3 is built from 11 residues. CDR3: CSVARGGTQYF. The CDR3 DNA follows: TGCAGCGTCGCCAGGGGCGGTACGCAGTATTTT.

This clonotype was seen repeatedly, ten times or more. The genes are TRBV29-1 and TRBJ1-3; 11 positions agree with TRBD1. This CDR3 comprises 14 residues. Germline CDR1 is SQVTM and CDR2 is ANQGSEA. J was trimmed by 8 bases and V by 1 base; bases with no gene match: 4. CDR3 in amino acids: CSVEGTGGDYTIYF. The CDR3 DNA reads TGCAGCGTTGAAGGGACAGGGGGCGATTACACCATATATTTT.

This chain uses TRBV5-5 with TRBJ1-2, with 8 bases aligning to TRBD1. Trimming took 4 bases from V and 8 from J; bases not matched to a gene: 7. This CDR3 has 13 residues. Germline CDR1 is SGHKS and CDR2 is YYEKEE (reference sequence). CDR3 sequence: CASSDRQGRGYTF. Here the CDR3 DNA reads TGTGCCAGCAGCGATAGACAGGGGAGAGGCTACACCTTC.

This clonotype was detected many times. It may be a read error: a sequence one base away is much more abundant. Likely a read error: the CDR3 ends without its conserved phenylalanine or tryptophan. The CDR3 loop reads CSANVGGRNEKLFS. CDR3 coding DNA: TGCAGCGCAAATGTCGGCGGCCGTAATGAAAAACTGTTTTCT. The J gene is TRBJ1-4, the V gene TRBV29-1; D is ambiguous. V dropped 7 bases and J dropped 4 bases, with 16 bases sitting between them. Germline V gives CDR1 SQVTM, CDR2 ANQGSEA. There are 14 residues in the CDR3.

This clonotype was counted ten times or more. The V call is TRBV7-2, the J call TRBJ1-1; TRBD1 matches at 7 bases. The CDR3 sequence is 13 residues long. With 0 bases clipped from V and 8 bases from J, the junction kept 3 bases outside the gene matches. Germline values: CDR1 SGHTA, CDR2 FQGNSA. The CDR3 here is CASSLAHRGEAFF. CDR3 nucleotides: TGTGCCAGCAGCTTAGCTCACAGGGGAGAAGCTTTCTTT.

The table lists this clonotype with many counts. The chain links TRBV7-9 to TRBJ1-2; D perhaps matches TRBD1 (6 bases). Trimming took 5 bases from V and 4 from J, leaving 17 bases between them. Germline V gene lookup returns CDR1 SEHNR and CDR2 FQNEAQ (reference sequence). CDR3 size: 15 residues. The CDR3 nucleotides are TGTGCCAGCAGCCCCAGACAGGATTTAGGCTATGGCTACACCTTC. Protein sequence: CASSPRQDLGYGYTF.

This chain joins TRBV7-2 and TRBJ2-1; 9 nucleotides align to TRBD2. Per germline, CDR1 SGHTA and CDR2 FQGNSA. The CDR3 consists of 14 residues. Trimming removed 7 bases from V and 10 bases from J; junction bases left unmatched: 11. The CDR3 here is CASTAGGLGEEQFF. The CDR3, as DNA: TGTGCCAGCACCGCGGGGGGGTTAGGTGAGGAGCAGTTCTTC.

This clonotype was picked up many times. The chain employs TRBV7-2 and TRBJ1-2, with 7 bases aligning to TRBD1. The CDR3 spans 15 residues. The J segment lost 8 bases and the V segment lost 1 base, leaving 10 bases of the junction unmatched. Germline V gene lookup returns CDR1 SGHTA and CDR2 FQGNSA. CDR3 DNA sequence: TGTGCCAGCAGCTTAGAAGGTACCAGGGGGATAGGCTACACCTTC. Translation gives CASSLEGTRGIGYTF. Based on the CDR3 plus reference TRBV7-2 and TRBJ1-2, the full variable domain is GAGVSQSPSNKVTEKGKDVELRCDPISGHTALYWYRQSLGQGLEFLIYFQGNSAPDKSGLPSDRFSAERTGGSVSTLTIQRTQQEDSAVYLCASSLEGTRGIGYTFGSGTRLTVV.

The chain recombines TRBV12-3 or TRBV12-4 with TRBJ2-3; 7 nucleotides line up with TRBD2. V lost 4 bases and J lost 3; bases outside the gene matches: 7. This CDR3 has 15 amino acids. This CDR3 reads CASSYGLAATDTQYF. The CDR3 DNA reads TGTGCCAGCAGTTACGGGCTAGCGGCGACAGATACGCAGTATTTT.

There are many counts of this clonotype. The CDR3 spells CASSVTSGGVDTQYF. CDR3 DNA sequence: TGTGCCAGCAGCGTTACTAGCGGGGGGGTCGATACGCAGTATTTT. The chain recombines TRBV9 with TRBJ2-3; 13 positions match TRBD2. The CDR3 runs to 15 residues. With V trimmed by 2 bases and J by 6 bases, 3 bases remained unmatched. Germline CDR1 reads SGDLS; CDR2 reads YYNGEE.

This clonotype has only a few counts. This rearrangement joins TRBV5-1 to TRBJ2-1, with 14 bases fitting TRBD2. Germline V gives CDR1 SGHRS, CDR2 YFSETQ. This CDR3 region has 15 residues. The V gene end was trimmed by 6 bases and the J gene end by 10 bases; junction bases not matched to a gene: 9. The CDR3 protein is CASKRPGLAGAEQFF. Written as DNA, the CDR3 is TGCGCCAGCAAAAGGCCGGGACTAGCGGGGGCCGAGCAGTTCTTC.

The chain links TRBV7-2 to TRBJ1-2; TRBD1 matches at 8 bases. CDR3 length equals 14 residues. CDR1 and CDR2 (germline): SGHTA, FQGNSA. Losses at the gene ends were 5 bases for V and 4 bases for J; bases not matched to a gene: 6. CDR3 nucleotide sequence: TGTGCCAGCAGCGCGGACAGGGCCGGCTATGGCTACACCTTC. Translating it yields CASSADRAGYGYTF.

A few counts support this clonotype. The rearrangement links TRBV5-4 to TRBJ1-1, with TRBD1 identical over 7 bases. V trimming: 4 bases; J trimming: 5 bases; junction bases outside the gene matches: 8. The V gene's germline CDR1 is SGHNT and CDR2 YYREEE (reference sequence). There are 14 residues in the CDR3. In DNA, the CDR3 is TGTGCCAGCAGCAGCACAGGGGCACGGACTGAAGCTTTCTTT. Protein: CASSSTGARTEAFF.

This clonotype was detected ten times or more. This chain joins TRBV4-3 and TRBJ2-3; D perhaps matches TRBD2 (6 bases). There are 15 residues in the CDR3. Looked up from germline, CDR1 is LGHNA and CDR2 is YSLEER. V lost 1 base to trimming and J lost 1 base, with 9 bases between them. CDR3 protein: CASSQAGGGTDTQYF. The CDR3 DNA follows: TGCGCCAGCAGCCAAGCTGGCGGGGGCACAGATACGCAGTATTTT.

This rearrangement joins TRBV4-1 to TRBJ2-7; possibly TRBD1 for D (5 bases). The ends were cut back, 0 bases at V and 0 bases at J, with 9 bases in the middle. The germline gives CDR1 MGHRA, CDR2 YSYEKL. The CDR3 runs 15 residues. The CDR3 reads CASSQEWTNSYEQYF. CDR3 DNA: TGCGCCAGCAGCCAAGAGTGGACAAACTCCTACGAGCAGTACTTC.

This clonotype was found a few times. J is TRBJ1-1 and V is TRBV12-3 or TRBV12-4, with D perhaps matching TRBD1 (5 bases). The V end was cut by 6 bases, the J end by 10 bases, with 15 bases between. The CDR3 sequence is 12 residues long. CDR3 in DNA: TGTGCCAGCAGGCGAACGGGACCCTCAGCTTTCTTT. The encoded protein is CASRRTGPSAFF.

This clonotype has a handful of counts. J is TRBJ2-5 and V is TRBV5-3, with TRBD1 matching 7 bases. TRBV5-3 is treated as an ORF (open reading frame) with a function not yet certain. The ends lost 3 bases at V and 3 bases at J; junction bases unmatched: 11. The CDR3 is 16 residues long. The CDR3 nucleotides read TGTGCCAGAAGCTCCCCCAATAGGGGGCGCAAAGAGACCCAGTACTTC. It encodes CARSSPNRGRKETQYF.